This is a list of T cell receptor beta chains from one sample in a study of CD8 T cells in ankylosing spondylitis. TCRdb processed the 5' RACE reads anew with MiXCR; each CDR3 protein has one entry. Of 390,000 or so distinct CDR3 sequences in the sample, around 24% were seen once. The sample comprised blood, either unsorted or a sorted T cell fraction (not recorded which). The receptors come from a male donor with ankylosing spondylitis. The CDR3 runs from the conserved cysteine through the conserved F or W. D genes are given only for firm matches. Where a row states a size, it is once, few, many or the class of an expanded clone; other rows omit it.

J: TRBJ2-7; size: few; D: TRBD2; V: TRBV3-1; CDR3: CASSPIAGSYEQYF; DNA: TGTGCCAGCAGCCCTATAGCGGGAAGCTACGAGCAGTACTTC
J: TRBJ2-3; size: NA; D: NA; V: TRBV3-1; CDR3: CASSQYPSSDTQYF; DNA: TGTGCCAGCAGCCAATACCCTAGTTCAGATACGCAGTATTTT
J: TRBJ2-1; size: few; D: TRBD1; V: TRBV20-1; CDR3: CSARVPGTVIYNEQFF; DNA: TGCAGTGCTAGAGTTCCCGGGACAGTGATCTACAATGAGCAGTTCTTC
J: TRBJ1-3; size: NA; D: TRBD1; V: TRBV20-1; CDR3: CSARTGSGNTIYF; DNA: TGCAGTGCTAGGACAGGGTCCGGAAACACCATATATTTT
J: TRBJ1-1; size: NA; D: TRBD1; V: TRBV14; CDR3: CASSTRDRVRTEAFF; DNA: TGTGCCAGCAGCACCCGGGACAGGGTCAGGACTGAAGCTTTCTTT
J: TRBJ1-5; size: few; D: NA; V: TRBV12-3/TRBV12-4; CDR3: CASSLSRNSNQPQHF; DNA: TGTGCCAGCAGTTTGAGTAGGAATAGCAATCAGCCCCAGCATTTT
J: TRBJ1-2; size: few; D: NA; V: TRBV5-1; CDR3: CASSRESTNYGYTF; DNA: TGCGCCAGCAGCCGCGAGAGTACTAACTATGGCTACACCTTC
J: TRBJ2-7; size: NA; D: TRBD1; V: TRBV20-1; CDR3: CSAITGTGKYEQYF; DNA: TGCAGTGCCATAACCGGGACAGGGAAATACGAGCAGTACTTC
J: TRBJ1-4; size: few; D: NA; V: TRBV2; CDR3: CAGLGVPEKLFF; DNA: TGTGCCGGCCTCGGGGTCCCTGAAAAACTGTTTTTT
J: TRBJ2-7; size: NA; D: NA; V: TRBV21-1; CDR3: CASSKSEEGSNEQYF; DNA: TGTGCCAGCAGCAAATCGGAGGAGGGTAGTAACGAGCAGTACTTC
J: TRBJ1-6; size: NA; D: NA; V: TRBV7-2; CDR3: CASSLGQANNSPLHF; DNA: TGTGCCAGCAGCTTAGGACAGGCCAATAATTCACCCCTCCACTTT
J: TRBJ2-3; size: NA; D: TRBD2; V: TRBV4-1; CDR3: CASSRAGIGLDTQYF; DNA: TGCGCCAGCAGCCGAGCGGGAATAGGGTTGGATACGCAGTATTTT
J: TRBJ2-1; size: NA; D: NA; V: TRBV20-1; CDR3: CSASPGLIYNEQFF; DNA: TGCAGTGCTAGTCCGGGTTTAATCTACAATGAGCAGTTCTTC
J: TRBJ1-5; size: NA; D: NA; V: TRBV4-3; CDR3: CASSQAAFGDQPQHF; DNA: TGCGCCAGCAGCCAAGCTGCGTTCGGGGATCAGCCCCAGCATTTT
J: TRBJ2-1; size: NA; D: NA; V: TRBV27; CDR3: CASSQMGRQFF; DNA: TGTGCCAGCAGCCAAATGGGACGGCAGTTCTTC
J: TRBJ2-4; size: NA; D: NA; V: TRBV2; CDR3: CASTGTAKNIQYF; DNA: TGTGCCAGCACCGGCACGGCCAAAAACATTCAGTACTTC
J: TRBJ1-2; size: many; D: NA; V: TRBV5-1; CDR3: CASSLGDEGYGYTF; DNA: TGCGCCAGCAGCTTGGGGGACGAGGGCTATGGCTACACCTTC
J: TRBJ2-1; size: few; D: NA; V: TRBV14; CDR3: CASSQVINEQFF; DNA: TGTGCCAGCAGCCAAGTTATCAATGAGCAGTTCTTC
J: TRBJ2-5; size: many; D: TRBD2; V: TRBV5-1; CDR3: CASSGGLAGLETQYF; DNA: TGCGCCAGCAGCGGGGGACTAGCGGGATTAGAGACCCAGTACTTC
J: TRBJ2-1; size: few; D: NA; V: TRBV11-3; CDR3: CASSLQVADSYNEQFF; DNA: TGTGCCAGCAGCTTGCAGGTGGCGGACAGTTACAATGAGCAGTTCTTC
J: TRBJ2-5; size: NA; D: TRBD2; V: TRBV12-3/TRBV12-4; CDR3: CASSPREGTKTQYF; DNA: TGTGCCAGCAGTCCCCGGGAGGGTACAAAGACCCAGTACTTC
J: TRBJ1-1; size: NA; D: NA; V: TRBV5-1; CDR3: CASSSTTEAFF; DNA: TGCGCCAGCAGTTCGACGACTGAAGCTTTCTTT